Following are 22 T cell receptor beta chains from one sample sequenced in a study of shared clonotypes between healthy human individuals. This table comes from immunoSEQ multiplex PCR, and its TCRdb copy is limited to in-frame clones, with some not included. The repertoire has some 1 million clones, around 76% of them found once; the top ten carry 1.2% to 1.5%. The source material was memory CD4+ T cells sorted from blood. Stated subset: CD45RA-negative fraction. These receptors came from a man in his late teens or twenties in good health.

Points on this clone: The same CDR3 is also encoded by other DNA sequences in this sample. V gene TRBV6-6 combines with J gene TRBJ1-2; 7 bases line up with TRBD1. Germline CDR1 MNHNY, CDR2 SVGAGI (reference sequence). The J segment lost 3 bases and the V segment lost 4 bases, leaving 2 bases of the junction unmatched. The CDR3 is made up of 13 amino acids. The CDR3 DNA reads TGTGCCAGCAGTTTGCAGGGGGACTATGGCTACACCTTC. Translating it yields CASSLQGDYGYTF.

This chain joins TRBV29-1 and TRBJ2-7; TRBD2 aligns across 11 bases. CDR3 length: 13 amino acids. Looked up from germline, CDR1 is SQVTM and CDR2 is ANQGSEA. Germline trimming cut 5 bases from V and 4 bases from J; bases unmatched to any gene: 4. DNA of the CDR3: TGCAGCGTTCGGACTAGCGGGCGATACGAGCAGTACTTC. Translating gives CSVRTSGRYEQYF.

The CDR3 bases are TGTGCCAGCAGTTCCCCCCTATCGCCCCTAGCGGTCAGCACAGATACGCAGTATTTT. Its translation is CASSSPLSPLAVSTDTQYF. The V gene is TRBV28, the J gene TRBJ2-3, with TRBD2 matching 7 bases. The J segment lost 0 bases and the V segment lost 4 bases, leaving 16 bases of the junction unmatched. The CDR3 is 19 residues long. Germline CDR1 reads MDHEN; CDR2 reads SYDVKM.

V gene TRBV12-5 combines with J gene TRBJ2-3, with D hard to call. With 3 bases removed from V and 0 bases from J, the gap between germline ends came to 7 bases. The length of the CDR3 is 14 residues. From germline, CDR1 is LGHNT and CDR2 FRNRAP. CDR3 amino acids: CASGFRTSTDTQYF. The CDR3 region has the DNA TGTGCTAGTGGTTTTAGAACTAGCACAGATACGCAGTATTTT.

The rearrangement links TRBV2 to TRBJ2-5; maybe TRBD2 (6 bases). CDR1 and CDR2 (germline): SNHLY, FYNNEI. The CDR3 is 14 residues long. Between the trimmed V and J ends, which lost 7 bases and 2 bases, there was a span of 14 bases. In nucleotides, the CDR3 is TGTGCCAGCAAGGAGGGGATGGGTCAAGAGACCCAGTACTTC. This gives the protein CASKEGMGQETQYF.

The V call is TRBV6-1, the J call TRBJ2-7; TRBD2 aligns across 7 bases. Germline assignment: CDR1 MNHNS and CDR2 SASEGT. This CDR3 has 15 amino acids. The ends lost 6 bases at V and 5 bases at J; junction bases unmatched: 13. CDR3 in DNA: TGTGCCAGCAGGAAGGGAGGGGAAAAGATGGACGAGCAGTACTTC. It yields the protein CASRKGGEKMDEQYF.

In DNA form, the CDR3 reads TGTGCCACCAGCAGAGGGACAACTAATGAAAAACTGTTTTTT. Protein product: CATSRGTTNEKLFF. The chain recombines TRBV15 with TRBJ1-4, with D uncertain. The germline CDR1 and CDR2 sequences are LNHNV and YYDKDF (reference sequence). This CDR3 region has 14 residues. With 1 base removed from V and 0 bases from J, the gap between germline ends came to 3 bases. Based on the CDR3 plus reference TRBV15 and TRBJ1-4, the full variable domain is DAMVIQNPRYQVTQFGKPVTLSCSQTLNHNVMYWYQQKSSQAPKLLFHYYDKDFNNEADTPDNFQSRRPNTSFCFLDIRSPGLGDTAMYLCATSRGTTNEKLFFGSGTQLSVL.

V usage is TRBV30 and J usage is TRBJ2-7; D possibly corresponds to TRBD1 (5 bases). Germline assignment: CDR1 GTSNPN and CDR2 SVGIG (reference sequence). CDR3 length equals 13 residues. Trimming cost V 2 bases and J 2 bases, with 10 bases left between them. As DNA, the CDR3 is TGTGCCTGGAGTCCCATGGGGCCCTACGAGCAGTACTTC. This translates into CAWSPMGPYEQYF.

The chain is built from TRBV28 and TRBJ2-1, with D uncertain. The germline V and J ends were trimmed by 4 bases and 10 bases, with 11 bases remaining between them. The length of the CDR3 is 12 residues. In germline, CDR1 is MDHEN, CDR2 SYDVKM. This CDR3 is CASSSHPLEQFF. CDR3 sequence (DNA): TGTGCCAGCAGTTCGCACCCTTTGGAGCAGTTCTTC.

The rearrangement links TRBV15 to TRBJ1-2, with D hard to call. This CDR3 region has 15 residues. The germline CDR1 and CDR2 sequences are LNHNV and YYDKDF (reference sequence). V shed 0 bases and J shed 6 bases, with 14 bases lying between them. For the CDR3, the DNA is TGTGCCACCAGCAGAGAGAGCGGGCAGGCCCATGGCTACACCTTC. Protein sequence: CATSRESGQAHGYTF.

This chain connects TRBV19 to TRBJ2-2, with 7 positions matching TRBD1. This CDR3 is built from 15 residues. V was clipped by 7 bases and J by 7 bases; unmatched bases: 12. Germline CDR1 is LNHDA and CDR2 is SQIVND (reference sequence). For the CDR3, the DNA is TGTGCCAGTACTCGACAAGGGGGCGCAGGCGGGGAGCTGTTTTTT. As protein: CASTRQGGAGGELFF.

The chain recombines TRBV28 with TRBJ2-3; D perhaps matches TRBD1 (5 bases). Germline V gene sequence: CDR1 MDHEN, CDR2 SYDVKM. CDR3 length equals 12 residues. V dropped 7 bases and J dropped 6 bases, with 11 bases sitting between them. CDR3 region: CASTSGLDTQYF. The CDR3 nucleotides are TGTGCCAGCACCTCAGGGCTTGATACGCAGTATTTT. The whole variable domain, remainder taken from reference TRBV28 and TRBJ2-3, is DVKVTQSSRYLVKRTGEKVFLECVQDMDHENMFWYRQDPGLGLRLIYFSYDVKMKEKGDIPEGYSVSREKKERFSLILESASTNQTSMYLCASTSGLDTQYFGPGTRLTVL.

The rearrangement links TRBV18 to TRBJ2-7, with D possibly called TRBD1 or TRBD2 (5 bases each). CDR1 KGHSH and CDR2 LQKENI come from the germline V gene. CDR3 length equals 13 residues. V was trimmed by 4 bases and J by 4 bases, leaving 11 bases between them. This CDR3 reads CASSLGVWYEQYF. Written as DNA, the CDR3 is TGTGCCAGCTCACTGGGGGTGTGGTACGAGCAGTACTTC.

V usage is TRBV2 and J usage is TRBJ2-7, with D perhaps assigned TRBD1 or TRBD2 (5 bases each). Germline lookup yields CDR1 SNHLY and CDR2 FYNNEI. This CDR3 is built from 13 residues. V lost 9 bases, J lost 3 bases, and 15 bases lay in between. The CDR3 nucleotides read TGTGCCAGTATTAGGGACGGAATCTACGAGCAGTACTTC. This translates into CASIRDGIYEQYF.

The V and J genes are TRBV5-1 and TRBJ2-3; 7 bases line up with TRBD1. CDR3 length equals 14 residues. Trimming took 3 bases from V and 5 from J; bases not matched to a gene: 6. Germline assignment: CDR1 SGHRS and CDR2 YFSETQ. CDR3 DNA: TGCGCCAGCAGCTCTGGGACAGTCAAAGATACGCAGTATTTT. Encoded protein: CASSSGTVKDTQYF.

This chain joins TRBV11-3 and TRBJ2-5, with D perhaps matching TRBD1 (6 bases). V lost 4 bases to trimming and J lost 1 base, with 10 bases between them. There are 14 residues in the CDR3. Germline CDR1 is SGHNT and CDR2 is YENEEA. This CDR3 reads CASSSTGPQETQYF. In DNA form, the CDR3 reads TGTGCCAGCAGCTCTACAGGGCCCCAAGAGACCCAGTACTTC.

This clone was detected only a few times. CDR3 nucleotides: TGTGCCAGCAGCCCCTCCGGGACAGGGAGCTACACCTTC. The encoded protein is CASSPSGTGSYTF. This chain joins TRBV9 and TRBJ1-2; TRBD1 agrees at 9 bases. The V gene's germline CDR1 is SGDLS and CDR2 YYNGEE. This CDR3 contains 13 residues. The ends lost 4 bases at V and 9 bases at J; junction bases unmatched: 7.

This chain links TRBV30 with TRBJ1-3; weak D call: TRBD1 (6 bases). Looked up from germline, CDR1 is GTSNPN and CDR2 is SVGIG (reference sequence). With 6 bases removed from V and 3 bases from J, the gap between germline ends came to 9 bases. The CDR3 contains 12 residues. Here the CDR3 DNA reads TGTGCCTGTCGACAGGTTGGAAACACCATATATTTT. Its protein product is CACRQVGNTIYF. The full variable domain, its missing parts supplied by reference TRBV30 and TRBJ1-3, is SQTIHQWPATLVQPVGSPLSLECTVEGTSNPNLYWYRQAAGRGLQLLFYSVGIGQISSEVPQNLSASRPQDRQFILSSKKLLLSDSGFYLCACRQVGNTIYFGEGSWLTVV.

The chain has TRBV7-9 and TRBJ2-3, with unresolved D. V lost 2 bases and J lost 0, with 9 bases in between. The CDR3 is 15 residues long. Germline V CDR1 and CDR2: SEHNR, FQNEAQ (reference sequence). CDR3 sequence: CASSLHGPSTDTQYF. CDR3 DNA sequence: TGTGCCAGCAGCTTACATGGCCCTAGCACAGATACGCAGTATTTT.

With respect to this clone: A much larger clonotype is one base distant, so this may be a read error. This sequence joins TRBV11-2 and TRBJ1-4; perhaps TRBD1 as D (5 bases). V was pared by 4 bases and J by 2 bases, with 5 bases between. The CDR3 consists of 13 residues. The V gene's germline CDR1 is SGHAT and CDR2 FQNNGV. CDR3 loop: CASSWGTNEKLFF. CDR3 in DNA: TGTGCCAGCAGCTGGGGGACTAATGAAAAACTGTTTTTT.

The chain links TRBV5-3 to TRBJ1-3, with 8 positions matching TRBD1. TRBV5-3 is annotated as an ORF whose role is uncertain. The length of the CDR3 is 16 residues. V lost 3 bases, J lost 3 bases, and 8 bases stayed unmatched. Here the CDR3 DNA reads TGTGCCAGAAGCTCCCCGGACAGGGACGATGGAAACACCATATATTTT. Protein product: CARSSPDRDDGNTIYF.

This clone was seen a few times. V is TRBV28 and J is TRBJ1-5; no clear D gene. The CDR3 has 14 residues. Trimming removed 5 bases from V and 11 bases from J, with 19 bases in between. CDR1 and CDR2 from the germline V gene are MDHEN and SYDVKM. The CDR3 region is CASSPITVTMAQHF. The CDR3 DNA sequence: TGTGCCAGCAGTCCCATCACAGTTACAATGGCCCAGCATTTT.